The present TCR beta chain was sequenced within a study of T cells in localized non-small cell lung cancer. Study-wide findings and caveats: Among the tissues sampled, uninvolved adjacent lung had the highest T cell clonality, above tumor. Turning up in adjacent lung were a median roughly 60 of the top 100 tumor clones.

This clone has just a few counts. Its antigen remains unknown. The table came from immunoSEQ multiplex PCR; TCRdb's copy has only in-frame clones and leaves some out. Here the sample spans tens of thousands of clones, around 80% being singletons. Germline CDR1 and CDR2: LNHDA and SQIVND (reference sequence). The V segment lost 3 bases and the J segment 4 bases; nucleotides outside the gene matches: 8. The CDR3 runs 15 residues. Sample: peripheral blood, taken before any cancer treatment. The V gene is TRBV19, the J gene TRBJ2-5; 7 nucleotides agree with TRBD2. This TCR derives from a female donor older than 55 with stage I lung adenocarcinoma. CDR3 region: CASSIGGRVVETQYF. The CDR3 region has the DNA TGTGCCAGTAGTATTGGGGGGAGGGTTGTAGAGACCCAGTACTTC.